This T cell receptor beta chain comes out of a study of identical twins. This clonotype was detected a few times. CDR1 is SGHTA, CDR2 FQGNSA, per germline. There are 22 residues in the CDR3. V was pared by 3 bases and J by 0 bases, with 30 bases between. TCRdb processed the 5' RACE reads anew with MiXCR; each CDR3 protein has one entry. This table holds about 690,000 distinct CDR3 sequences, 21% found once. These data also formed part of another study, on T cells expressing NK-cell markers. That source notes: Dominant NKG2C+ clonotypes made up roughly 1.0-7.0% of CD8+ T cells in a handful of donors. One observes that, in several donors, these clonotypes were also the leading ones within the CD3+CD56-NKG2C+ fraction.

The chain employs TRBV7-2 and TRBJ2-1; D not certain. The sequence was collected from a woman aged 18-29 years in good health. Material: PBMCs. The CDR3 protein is CASSFYRSIITSTHSSYNEQFF. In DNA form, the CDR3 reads TGTGCCAGCAGCTTCTACAGATCAATCATAACAAGTACCCATAGCTCCTACAATGAGCAGTTCTTC.